Sequencing of this TCR beta chain was carried out in a study of T cells in Graves' hyperthyroidism and ophthalmopathy. About the research overall: The blood sample was taken at first diagnosis, before treatment began.

Germline lookup yields CDR1 MDHEN and CDR2 SYDVKM. V lost 7 bases to trimming and J lost 3 bases; unmatched junction nucleotides: 8. This CDR3 has 14 residues. RNA transcripts yielded amplified TCR beta CDR3 regions. A first-round RT-PCR of the TCR CDR3 used the HTBI primer set. TCRdb re-called the multiplex PCR reads through MiXCR, storing one row per CDR3 protein. The table lists about 380,000 distinct CDR3 sequences, roughly 20% of them singletons. Whole-study results and caveats: Most clonotypes expanded in thyroid above 0.001 were likewise present in blood. The model predicted ophthalmopathy a median roughly 6.3 months before onset.

Researchers barred patients who had uncontrolled infection, other autoimmune disease, pregnancy or lactation. Points on this clonotype: Its antigen is undetermined.

Sequenced sample: blood. The clonotype originates from a man aged 18 to 30 with Graves' ophthalmopathy. The J gene is TRBJ2-7, the V gene TRBV28, with 8 bases matching TRBD1. The CDR3 DNA sequence: TGTGCCAGCAATTTCGACAGGGGTTTCTACGAGCAGTACTTC. Its protein is CASNFDRGFYEQYF.